This T cell receptor beta chain was obtained from a study of cytomegalovirus exposure and HLA in healthy donors (dated by TCRdb to about 2017). Background on the whole study: According to an earlier analysis of several hundred of the donors, about 179 million T cells yielded roughly 100 million unique TCR beta sequences and about 280 Gb of sequence data. Roughly 300 gigabases of sequencing data and roughly 80 million unique TCR sequences made up an early release that covered 500 to 700 HLA-typed donors. Among the roughly 400 genotyped donors, around 79% belonged to the genetic ancestry cluster associated with self-reported Caucasian donors. The study aimed to test whether cataloging public T cell receptors could reveal signatures of past pathogen exposure. Using immunosequencing, the study profiled T cell repertoires from 500 to 800 subjects and related those repertoires to cytomegalovirus serostatus. Besides the first cohort of roughly 660 subjects, a separate validation cohort made up of 120 or so different subjects was used. The study combined high-throughput TCR immunosequencing, statistical association of individual TCRs with disease status, and machine learning to predict cytomegalovirus infection status. In a later analysis, previously published TCR beta repertoires from hundreds of donors were re-analyzed and high-resolution HLA genotyping was added so that TCR occurrence patterns could be studied. Rather than using new phenotypic data, the later analysis identified candidate immune exposures from TCR beta sequences and from how often those sequences occurred across donors. An earlier analysis of 587 of the donors used high-throughput TCR beta sequencing to judge whether each TCR beta V gene segment behaved as functional or pseudogenic. Donor age, sex, ethnicity and CMV serostatus were collected together with the repertoire data. Genome-wide SNP genotypes for about 60% of the 666 donors were used in a later genetic analysis, which treated that subset as a discovery cohort. Every repertoire in the discovery cohort had been generated on one and the same sequencing platform. HLA typing covered class I and class II loci at four-digit resolution. Typing coverage varied by locus: about 629-640 donors for A, B, C, DRB1 and DQB1; roughly 560 for DQA1; 600 to 610 for DPA1; approximately 470 for DPB1. Roughly five DR-DQ haplotypes were treated as single units for association and clustering because of strong linkage in the cohort. Among 300 to 500 genotyped donors of the cohort, an average of around 240,000 unique TCR beta nucleotide sequences was sequenced per donor, of which roughly 18% were non-productive. What the authors observed across the whole study: An earlier analysis of around 540 of the donors showed that most TCR beta V segments appeared in productive rearrangements either about 87% or about 30% of the time, which broadly matched IMGT annotations. Most CMV-associated TCR beta chains appeared to be HLA-restricted in a later analysis, and the HLA associations seemed to be driven largely by CMV exposure. Only TCR beta chains were sequenced in this cohort, and the absence of alpha or paired-chain data limited detectable features. A few of the identified cytomegalovirus-associated TCR beta chains were confirmed in vitro to be specific for cytomegalovirus antigens. A later analysis associated about 17,000 TCR beta sequences with specific HLA alleles at a false discovery rate of 0.05. The classifier was reported to diagnose cytomegalovirus status with high specificity and sensitivity in both the original and validation cohorts. Because counts were too low, seventeen rarely observed V segments, including chromosome 9 orphons, were excluded from the earlier analysis of some 590 of the donors. Compared with equally common non-associated chains, HLA-associated TCR beta chains in a later analysis were more clonally expanded and had lower generation probabilities. Sequencing depth was assumed to be roughly uniform across donors in the presence/absence analyses, though that assumption may not hold. The sequencing pipeline was judged likely to have produced a cluster of highly shared sequence variants as a technical artifact. Across donors, most TCR sequences were observed very rarely, whereas some public TCRs were present in many individuals. Correlated functional status among segregating V segments might be attributable to linkage disequilibrium, but an unknown experimental factor could not be ruled out. CMV serostatus was the only immune exposure information available for the cohort. A later analysis reported that several top co-occurrence clusters appeared linked to parvovirus B19, influenza, CMV and Epstein-Barr virus. The study gave a list of 150 to 200 TCR beta chains associated with cytomegalovirus. The authors suggested that the approach could potentially be extended to other disease states and immunological phenotypes. A later genetic analysis reported fewer N-insertions in productive TCRs among donors in an Asian-associated ancestry cluster than the roughly 700-donor mean. Some IMGT-functional V segments, including TRBV6-2 and TRBV6-3, could not be distinguished by the 87-base-pair reads and were therefore excluded. When HLA alleles, especially DR and DQ, strongly co-occurred, TCR associations were difficult to assign to individual alleles. According to a later analysis, TCR association rates differed among HLA loci, with DRB1 alleles showing the most associated TCRs and HLA-C alleles showing the fewest. V-gene and J-gene trimming of TCR beta chains was associated with a missense DCLRE1C variant in a later genetic analysis, and the association was replicated in an independent cohort. A further reported finding was that TCR beta sequences accurately predicted the HLA-A and HLA-B alleles for most subjects in the first cohort. HLA typing was unavailable for some donors at each locus, so association tests used only the typed subset.

Worth noting for this clone: Its antigen is currently not known. Base quality data are lacking; no much larger clone is found one base away.

The library was produced with the immunoSEQ multiplex PCR assay. The multiplex PCR relied on a mix of 60 forward primers for TCR Vbeta segments and 13 reverse primers for TCR Jbeta segments. Amplification of the CDR3 region of rearranged TCR beta genes was performed with a multiplex PCR assay on genomic DNA. The amplified TCR beta libraries were sequenced on the Illumina HiSeq System as 87-base-pair reads. For the original study's pipeline: Across the 670 or so repertoires, a later analysis counted tens of millions of unique TCR beta chains, approximately 10 million of which were shared by at least two donors. Raw reads were error-corrected and collapsed into unique sequences with a nearest-neighbor algorithm that merged closely related sequences to remove PCR and sequencing errors. To assign V, D and J gene segments, CDR3 sequences were aligned to IMGT reference sequences. For a sequence to be retained, at least a six-nucleotide match to both a V gene segment and a J gene segment was required. A rearrangement was called productive if the CDR3 had no stop codons and remained in frame with V and J, and every other rearrangement was called non-productive. Following IMGT convention, CDR3 was defined as the stretch from the second conserved V-encoded cysteine up to the conserved J-encoded phenylalanine. The earlier analysis of fewer than 700 of the donors excluded sequences that lacked an unambiguous match to a single V gene segment. An earlier analysis of several hundred of the donors called V segments functional above 56.7% productive rearrangements and segregating when the between-donor standard deviation exceeded 5%. To diagnose cytomegalovirus status from the catalog of TCR beta chain sequences, a statistical classification framework was built. In a later analysis, TCR nucleotide sequences were compared against IMGT/GENE-DB human TR gene sequences so that V and J genes could be assigned. The TCRdist pipeline was used in a later analysis to assign CDR3 sequences and most-parsimonious VDJ recombination scenarios. In a later analysis, every TCR beta chain was defined by the combination of its CDR3 amino acid sequence and its V-gene family, and reads without a unique V-gene family were dropped. In a later analysis, approximately 640 highly shared, low-generation-probability nucleotide sequences were removed to address suspected cross-contamination and a sequencing artifact. For each public chain, a later analysis derived a clonal expansion index from normalized ranks of inferred template counts within each repertoire. Generation probabilities in a later analysis came from a VDJ recombination model fitted to out-of-frame rearrangements, and those results were checked against IGoR. In a later analysis, hypergeometric tests were used to score TCR-TCR, TCR-HLA and TCR-CMV co-occurrence, with a repertoire-size bias correction applied to TCR pairs. A later analysis estimated false discovery rates by permuting HLA or CMV assignments 20 times. In a later analysis, co-occurring TCRs were grouped with DBSCAN, and TCRdist sequence similarity was added when clustering was performed within HLA-allele-positive subsets. Co-occurrence clustering excluded repertoires with fewer than 30,000 or more than 120,000 public chains, plus five with anomalous nucleotide sharing. In TCRdb, the immuneACCESS table is reduced to in-frame sequences with V and J assigned. These tables do not hold every clone; where another copy was compared, an unresolved V gene accounts for under half, and the others remain unexplained. From that table come the V and J calls and clone size; the DNA was used to work out D and trimming. The sample contains about 140,000 clones, 70% to 85% of them found a single time. The biggest ten clones account for around a tenth of the sample.

In total, roughly 710 healthy bone marrow donors made up the cohort. At the time of sampling, all cohort members were nominally healthy, though unrecorded immune exposures were likely present. The donor tested CMV seropositive and was one of the 289 seropositive cohort members. A peripheral blood sample was provided by each donor, and peripheral blood mononuclear cells were used for TCR beta sequencing. The Qiagen DNeasy Blood Extraction Kit was used to extract genomic DNA from the blood cell samples. Including cysteine and phenylalanine, the CDR3 has 16 amino acids. Solely the CDR3 DNA is kept, with 48 bases framed from the first base. From the germline V gene (reference sequence), CDR1 is LNHNV and CDR2 is YYDKDF. V sheds 4 bases and J sheds 2 bases, leaving 18 bases between their ends.

What was sequenced was PBMCs. This TCR was sampled from a woman aged 55-70 years in good health and CMV-seropositive. The rearrangement joined TRBV15 to TRBJ2-7, with no confident D gene call. The nucleotide sequence reads TGTGCCACCAGCACAGCCACTTGGGCAGCCGCCTACGAGCAGTACTTC. It specifies CATSTATWAAAYEQYF. Here the CDR3 is joined to the reference TRBV15 and TRBJ2-7 genes, and the full variable domain is: DAMVIQNPRYQVTQFGKPVTLSCSQTLNHNVMYWYQQKSSQAPKLLFHYYDKDFNNEADTPDNFQSRRPNTSFCFLDIRSPGLGDTAMYLCATSTATWAAAYEQYFGPGTRLTVT.